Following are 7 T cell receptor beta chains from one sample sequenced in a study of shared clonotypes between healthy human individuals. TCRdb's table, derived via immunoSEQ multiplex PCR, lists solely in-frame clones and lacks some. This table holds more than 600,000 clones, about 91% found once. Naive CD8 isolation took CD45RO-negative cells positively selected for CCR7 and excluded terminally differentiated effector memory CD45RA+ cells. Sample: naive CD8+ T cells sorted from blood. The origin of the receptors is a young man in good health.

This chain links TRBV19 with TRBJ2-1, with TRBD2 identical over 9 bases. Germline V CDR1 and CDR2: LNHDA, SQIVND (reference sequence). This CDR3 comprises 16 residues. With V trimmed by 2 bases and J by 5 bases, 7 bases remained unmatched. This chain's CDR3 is CASSISSTSGHNEQFF. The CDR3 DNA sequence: TGTGCCAGTAGTATAAGTAGTACTAGCGGGCACAATGAGCAGTTCTTC.

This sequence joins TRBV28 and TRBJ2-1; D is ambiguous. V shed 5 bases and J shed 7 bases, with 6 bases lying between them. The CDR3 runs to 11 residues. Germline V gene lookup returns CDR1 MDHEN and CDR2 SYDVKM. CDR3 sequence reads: CASSLRNEQFF. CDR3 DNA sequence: TGTGCCAGCAGTCTTCGTAATGAGCAGTTCTTC.

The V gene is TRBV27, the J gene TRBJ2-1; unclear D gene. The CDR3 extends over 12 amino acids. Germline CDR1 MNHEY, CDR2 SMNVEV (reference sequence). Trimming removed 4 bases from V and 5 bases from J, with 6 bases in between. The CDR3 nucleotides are TGTGCCAGCAGTTCGCTTAACAATGAGCAGTTCTTC. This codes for CASSSLNNEQFF.

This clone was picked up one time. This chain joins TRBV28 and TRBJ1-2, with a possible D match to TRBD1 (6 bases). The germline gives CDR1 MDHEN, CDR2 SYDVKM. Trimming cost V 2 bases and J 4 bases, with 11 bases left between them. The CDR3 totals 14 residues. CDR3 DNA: TGTGCCAGCAGTTTAACCCCGACAGGCTATGGCTACACCTTC. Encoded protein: CASSLTPTGYGYTF.

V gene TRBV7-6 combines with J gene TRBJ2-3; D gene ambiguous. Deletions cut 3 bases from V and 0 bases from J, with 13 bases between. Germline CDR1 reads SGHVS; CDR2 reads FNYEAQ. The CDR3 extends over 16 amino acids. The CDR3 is CASSLGRTNSTDTQYF. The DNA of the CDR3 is TGTGCCAGCAGCTTGGGCAGGACGAATAGCACAGATACGCAGTATTTT.

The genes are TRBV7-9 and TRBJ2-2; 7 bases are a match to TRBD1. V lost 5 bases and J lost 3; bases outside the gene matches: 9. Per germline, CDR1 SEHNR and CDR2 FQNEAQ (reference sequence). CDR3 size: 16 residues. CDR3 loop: CASSGGTGADTGELFF. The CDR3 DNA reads TGTGCCAGCAGCGGGGGAACAGGGGCCGACACCGGGGAGCTGTTTTTT.

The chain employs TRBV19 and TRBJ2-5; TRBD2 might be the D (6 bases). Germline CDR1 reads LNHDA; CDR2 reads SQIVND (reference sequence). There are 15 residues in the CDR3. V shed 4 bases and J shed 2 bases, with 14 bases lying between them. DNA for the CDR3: TGTGCCAGTAGTAAGGTACTAGCACTTCAAGAGACCCAGTACTTC. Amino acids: CASSKVLALQETQYF.